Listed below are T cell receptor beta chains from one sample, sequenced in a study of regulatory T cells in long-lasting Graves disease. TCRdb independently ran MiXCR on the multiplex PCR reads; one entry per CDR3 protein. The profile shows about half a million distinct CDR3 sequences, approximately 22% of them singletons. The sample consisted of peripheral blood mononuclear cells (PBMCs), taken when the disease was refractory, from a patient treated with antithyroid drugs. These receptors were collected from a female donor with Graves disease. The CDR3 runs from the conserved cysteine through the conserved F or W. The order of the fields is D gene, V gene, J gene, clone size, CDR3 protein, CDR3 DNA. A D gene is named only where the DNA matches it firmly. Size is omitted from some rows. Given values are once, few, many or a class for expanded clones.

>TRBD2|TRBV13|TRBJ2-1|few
CASSLGLAGVYNEQFF
TGTGCCAGCAGCTTGGGACTAGCGGGAGTTTATAATGAGCAGTTCTTC
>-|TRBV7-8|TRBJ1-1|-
CASSLDPGFQAFF
TGTGCCAGCAGCTTAGACCCGGGGTTTCAAGCTTTCTTT
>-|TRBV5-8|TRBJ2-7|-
CASSQSPGVHEQYF
TGCGCCAGCAGCCAATCCCCGGGGGTCCACGAGCAGTACTTC
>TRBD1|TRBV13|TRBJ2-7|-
CASSIKQGEPPHEQYF
TGTGCCAGCAGCATTAAGCAGGGGGAACCTCCCCACGAGCAGTACTTC
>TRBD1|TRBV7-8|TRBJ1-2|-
CASSSRVGGRGDYGYTF
TGTGCCAGCAGCTCGAGGGTAGGGGGCAGGGGGGACTATGGCTACACCTTC
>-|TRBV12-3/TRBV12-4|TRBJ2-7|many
CASSFTGITYEQYF
TGTGCCAGCAGTTTTACAGGGATCACCTACGAGCAGTACTTC
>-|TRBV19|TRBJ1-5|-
CASSIGRGYQPQHF
TGTGCCAGTAGTATCGGCAGAGGGTATCAGCCCCAGCATTTT
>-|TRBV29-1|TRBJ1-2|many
CSVENSGHGYTF
TGCAGCGTTGAGAATAGCGGACATGGCTACACCTTC
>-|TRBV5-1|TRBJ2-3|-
CASSLLSSSTDTQYF
TGCGCCAGCAGCTTGCTGAGCTCTAGCACAGATACGCAGTATTTT
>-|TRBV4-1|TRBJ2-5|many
CASSSAGAQYF
TGCGCCAGCAGCTCCGCCGGTGCCCAGTACTTC
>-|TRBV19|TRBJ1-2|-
CASSYRRTNYTF
TGTGCCAGTAGCTACAGACGGACCAACTACACCTTC
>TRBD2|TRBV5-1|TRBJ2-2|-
CAGSWTSGTGELFF
TGCGCCGGCAGCTGGACTAGCGGAACCGGGGAGCTGTTTTTT
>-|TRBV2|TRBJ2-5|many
CASKWPGQYF
TGTGCCAGCAAATGGCCAGGGCAGTACTTC
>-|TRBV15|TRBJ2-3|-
CATTDSSDTQYF
TGTGCCACTACGGACAGCTCAGATACGCAGTATTTT
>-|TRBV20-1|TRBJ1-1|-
CSANRAFNTEAFF
TGCAGTGCTAATCGGGCGTTTAACACTGAAGCTTTCTTT
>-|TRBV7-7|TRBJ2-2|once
CASSGRGDGELFF
TGTGCTAGCAGCGGCCGGGGAGACGGGGAGCTGTTTTTT
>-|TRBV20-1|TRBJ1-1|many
CSAPGHGGTEAFF
TGCAGTGCGCCCGGACATGGAGGCACTGAAGCTTTCTTT